This TCR beta chain was identified during a study of human versus mouse CDR3 diversity and MHC coevolution. Profiled with immunoSEQ multiplex PCR; TCRdb holds only in-frame clones, not every one. Of about 81,000 clones in the sample, around 93% were seen once. V was clipped by 0 bases and J by 12 bases; unmatched bases: 13. Germline CDR1 and CDR2: SGHNT and YENEEA. There are 16 residues in the CDR3. This TCR was recovered from a person aged 25 to 69 in good health. The chain joins TRBV11-3 to TRBJ2-1; 8 bases line up with TRBD2. What was sequenced was naive CD4+ T cells from blood. Subset specified: CD45RO-negative CD62L-positive naive CD4 T cells. This CDR3 reads CASSLEAGGARAGQFF. The DNA of the CDR3 is TGTGCCAGCAGCTTAGAGGCGGGGGGCGCGAGAGCAGGGCAGTTCTTC.